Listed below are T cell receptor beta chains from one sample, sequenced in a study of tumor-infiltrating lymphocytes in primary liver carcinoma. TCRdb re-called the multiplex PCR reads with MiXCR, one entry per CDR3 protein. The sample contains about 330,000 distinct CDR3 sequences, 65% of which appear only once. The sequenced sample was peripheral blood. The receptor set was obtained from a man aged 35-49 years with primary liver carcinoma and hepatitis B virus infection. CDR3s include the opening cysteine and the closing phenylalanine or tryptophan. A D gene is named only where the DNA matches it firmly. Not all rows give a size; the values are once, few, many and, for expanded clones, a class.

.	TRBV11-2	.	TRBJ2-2	TGTGCCAGCAGCTCCCCGACGCAAGCGAACACCGGGGGGCCGTTTTTT	CASSSPTQANTGGPFF
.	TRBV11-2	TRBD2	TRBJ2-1	TGTGCCAGTAGCTCAGTGATAGCGGGAGGCTATGAGGAGTTCTTC	CASSSVIAGGYEEFF
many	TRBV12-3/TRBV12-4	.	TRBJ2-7	TGTGCCAGCAGTTCGGCCCGAGAGCAGTACTTC	CASSSAREQYF
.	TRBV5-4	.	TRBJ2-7	TGTGCCAGCAGCCAAGGGACGGCTAGCTCCTACGAGCAGTACTTC	CASSQGTASSYEQYF
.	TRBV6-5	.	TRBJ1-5	TGTGCCAGCAGCCAAGGGGGTTACAATCAGCCCCAGCATTTT	CASSQGGYNQPQHF
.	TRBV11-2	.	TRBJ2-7	TGTGCCAGCAGCCTAACCCTTACAGATTACGAGCAGTACTTC	CASSLTLTDYEQYF
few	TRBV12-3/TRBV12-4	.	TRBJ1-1	TGTGCCAGCACTGGGGGAGTTAACACTGAAGCTTTCTTT	CASTGGVNTEAFF
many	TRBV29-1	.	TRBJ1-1	TGCAGCGTTGAAGAAGGCCAGGGGTTTAATGAAGCTTTCTTT	CSVEEGQGFNEAFF
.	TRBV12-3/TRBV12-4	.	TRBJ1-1	TGTGCCAGCAGTTTAACGACCAGGAACACTGAAGCTTTCTTT	CASSLTTRNTEAFF
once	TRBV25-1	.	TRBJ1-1	TGTGCCAGCGCGGGACTCCTGGGGGACACTGAAGCTTTATTT	CASAGLLGDTEALF
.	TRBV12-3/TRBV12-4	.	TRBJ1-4	TGTGCCAGCAGGCCCGAGGGGAGGAGGGAAAAACTGTTTTTT	CASRPEGRREKLFF
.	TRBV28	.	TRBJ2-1	TGTGCCAGCAGTTTATGGGGGGGAGACAATGAGCAGTTCTTC	CASSLWGGDNEQFF
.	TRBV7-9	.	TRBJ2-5	TGTGCCAGCAGCCCACGCGTGGTGGGGACCCAGTACTTC	CASSPRVVGTQYF
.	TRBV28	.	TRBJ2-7	TGTGCCAGCAGCTCTACAGGGAAGGGTGGCGAGCCGTACTTC	CASSSTGKGGEPYF
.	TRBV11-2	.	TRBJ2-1	TGTGCCAGCAGCCCCCGGCCATCCAATGATCAGTTCTTC	CASSPRPSNDQFF
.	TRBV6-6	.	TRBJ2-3	TGTGCCAGCAGTTACTTTCTGGGCACTGATACGCAGTATTTT	CASSYFLGTDTQYF
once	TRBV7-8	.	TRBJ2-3	TGTGCCAGCAGTATGTGTGGGCCCTTGAGGGATACGCAGTATTTT	CASSMCGPLRDTQYF
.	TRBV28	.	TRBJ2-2	TGTACCAGCAGCTGGGGACTGAACACCGGGGAGCTGTTTTTT	CTSSWGLNTGELFF
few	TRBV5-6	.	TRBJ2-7	TGTGCCAGCAGCCAGGGTAGCGAGCAGTACTTC	CASSQGSEQYF
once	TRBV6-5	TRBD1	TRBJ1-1	TGTGCCATCAGTTACTCAACAGGGGAAACTGGAGCTTTCTTT	CAISYSTGETGAFF
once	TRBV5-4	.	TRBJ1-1	TGTGCCAGCACCCCCGGGCAGGACTACACTGAAGCTTTCTTT	CASTPGQDYTEAFF
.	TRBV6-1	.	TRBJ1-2	TGTGCCAGTCCAGGGTCGCGCAGCTACGGCTACACCTTC	CASPGSRSYGYTF
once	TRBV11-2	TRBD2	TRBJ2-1	TGTGCCAGCAGCTTACGTCGGGAGGCGAATGAGCAGTTCTTC	CASSLRREANEQFF
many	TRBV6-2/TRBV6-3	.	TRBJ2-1	TGTGCCAGCAGTTACCTCCCCGTCAATGAGCAGTTCTTC	CASSYLPVNEQFF
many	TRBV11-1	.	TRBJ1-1	TGTGCCAGCAGCTTTCAGGGGCCAGCGCTCATGGGCACTGAAGCTTTCTTT	CASSFQGPALMGTEAFF